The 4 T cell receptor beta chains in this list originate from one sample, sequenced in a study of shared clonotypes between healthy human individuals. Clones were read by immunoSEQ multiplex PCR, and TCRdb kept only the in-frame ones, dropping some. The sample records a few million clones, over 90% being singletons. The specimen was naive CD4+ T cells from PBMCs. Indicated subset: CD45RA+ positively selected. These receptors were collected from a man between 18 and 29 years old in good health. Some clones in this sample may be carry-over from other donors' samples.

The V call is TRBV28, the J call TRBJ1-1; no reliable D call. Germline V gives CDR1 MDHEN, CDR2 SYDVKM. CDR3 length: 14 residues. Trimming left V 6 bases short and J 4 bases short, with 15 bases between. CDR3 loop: CASSSSWVGTEAFF. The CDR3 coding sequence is TGTGCCAGCAGCTCCTCCTGGGTTGGCACTGAAGCTTTCTTT.

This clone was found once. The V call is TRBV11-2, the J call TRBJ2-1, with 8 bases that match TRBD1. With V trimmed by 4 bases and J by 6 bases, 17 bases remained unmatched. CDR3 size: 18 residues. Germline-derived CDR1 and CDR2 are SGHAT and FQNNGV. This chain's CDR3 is CASSWGRLSQGASNEQFF. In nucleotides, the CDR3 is TGTGCCAGCAGCTGGGGACGCCTATCTCAGGGGGCCAGCAATGAGCAGTTCTTC. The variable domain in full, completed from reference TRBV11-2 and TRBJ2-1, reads EAGVAQSPRYKIIEKRQSVAFWCNPISGHATLYWYQQILGQGPKLLIQFQNNGVVDDSQLPKDRFSAERLKGVDSTLKIQPAKLEDSAVYLCASSWGRLSQGASNEQFFGPGTRLTVL.

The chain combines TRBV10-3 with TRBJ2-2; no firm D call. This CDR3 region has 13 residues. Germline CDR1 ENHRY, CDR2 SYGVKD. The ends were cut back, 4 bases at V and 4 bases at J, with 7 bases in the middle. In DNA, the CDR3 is TGTGCCATCAGTGTTGGGGTCACCGGGGAGCTGTTTTTT. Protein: CAISVGVTGELFF.

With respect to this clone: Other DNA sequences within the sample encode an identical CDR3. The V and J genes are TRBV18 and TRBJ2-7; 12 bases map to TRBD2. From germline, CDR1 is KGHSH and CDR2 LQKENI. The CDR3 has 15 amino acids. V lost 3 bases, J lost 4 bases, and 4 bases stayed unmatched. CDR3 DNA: TGTGCCAGCTCACCGAGACTAGCGGGAGCTTACGAGCAGTACTTC. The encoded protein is CASSPRLAGAYEQYF.